These 2 T cell receptor beta chains originate from one sample sequenced in a study of OX40 agonist ivuxolimab in advanced cancers. Sequencing was performed with immunoSEQ multiplex PCR; in TCRdb, only in-frame clones are kept and a portion is missing. The sample records tens of thousands of clones, nearly 90% being singletons. The source was CD4+ or CD8+ T cells sorted from blood, collected in a trial of the OX40 agonist ivuxolimab. The receptors come from an adult with an advanced solid tumor such as melanoma, head and neck, liver or kidney cancer.

The chain joins TRBV18 to TRBJ1-2, with a tentative D call TRBD1 (6 bases). The V gene's germline CDR1 is KGHSH and CDR2 LQKENI. The CDR3 is made up of 13 amino acids. Trimming cost V 4 bases and J 7 bases, with 13 bases left between them. CDR3 residues: CASSQQGVSGYTF. CDR3 coding DNA: TGTGCCAGCTCACAACAGGGTGTGAGTGGCTACACCTTC. Drawing the rest from reference TRBV18 and TRBJ1-2, the complete variable domain is NAGVMQNPRHLVRRRGQEARLRCSPMKGHSHVYWYRQLPEEGLKFMVYLQKENIIDESGMPKERFSAEFPKEGPSILRIQQVVRGDSAAYFCASSQQGVSGYTFGSGTRLTVV.

This chain links TRBV7-2 with TRBJ1-1; D is perhaps TRBD1 (6 bases). The CDR3 contains 12 residues. The germline V and J ends were trimmed by 1 base and 13 bases, with 13 bases remaining between them. Germline V lookup: CDR1 SGHTA, CDR2 FQGNSA. The CDR3 DNA is TGTGCCAGCAGCTTAGAAGCCGGAGGGGGTTTCTTT. This sequence encodes CASSLEAGGGFF.